This record looks at one T cell receptor (beta chain) sequence and its context. Its antigen is not yet known. No much larger clone exists at a distance of one base, and base qualities are not known. These data come from a study of identical twins listed by TCRdb under 2016. As for the study more broadly: TCR alpha and beta repertoires from monozygotic twins, unrelated adults of various ages and cord blood were deep-sequenced to test whether fetal clonotypes persist. To rule out contamination, the twin experiments were replicated at different times with different library preparation protocols. Overall study outcomes, separate from this receptor: Invariant T cells such as MAIT and iNKT could partly confound zero-insertion analyses, although diverse VJ usage argued against such confounding for most clonotypes. Out-of-frame TCR alpha sharing in monozygotic twins was systematically underestimated by recombination models, whereas sharing between unrelated individuals was in agreement with the recombination models. Because the same donors could not be followed over many years, the conclusions relied on cross-sectional statistical analysis. Compared with coincidental sharing between unrelated individuals, out-of-frame TCR alpha sequences shared between twins showed an excess of sequences with low generation probability. The excess sharing between twins in beta out-of-frame sequences was weaker because fewer shared sequences reduced the signal-to-noise ratio. Abundant cord blood beta clonotypes had fewer insertions, young adult naive repertoires showed a similar but weaker trend, and memory repertoires showed no such trend.

The germline ends are 12 bases apart after V is trimmed by 4 bases and J by 0 bases. Per the germline V gene, SQVTM is the CDR1 and ANQGSEA is the CDR2. The CDR3, cysteine through phenylalanine, is 14 amino acids long. The DNA shown is the 42-base CDR3, in frame from base 1. Only healthy Caucasian donors were included. The researchers also sequenced three unrelated adults who were not twins: a male aged 18 to 30, a male aged 50 to 60, and a female aged 50 to 60. Miltenyi CD45RO+ enrichment and human naive T-cell isolation kits were used to isolate memory (CD45RO+) and naive T cells from PBMC. The library came from 5' RACE. Sequenced using an Illumina HiSeq 2000. A universal primer binding site was introduced by template switching, and a unique molecular identifier was present in the final cDNA, enabling accurate counting of TCR cDNA molecules. Specific primers in the conserved constant-segment region were used to synthesize first-strand cDNA for TCR alpha and beta chains. To control for contamination, each cDNA library was double barcoded with a SMART-Mk sample barcode plus Illumina barcodes. TruSeq adapter sequences, together with Illumina sample barcodes, were added in two successive PCR steps. The TCR alpha and beta cDNA libraries were sequenced on the Illumina HiSeq platform using custom primers. The study's own analysis went as follows. MiGEC was used to process raw reads and extract unique molecular identifiers, and MiXCR was used to find CDR3 positions. Recombination models were inferred per individual with the repgenHMM and IGoR tools using an EM algorithm. Shared clonotype analysis was performed with the tcR package in R, normalizing sharing by the product of cloneset sizes. To study raw recombination free of thymic and clonal selection effects, out-of-frame nonproductive sequences were analyzed. Clones were called with MiXCR by TCRdb after fastp trimmed the public reads at Q25, and only in-frame beta chains were retained. Duplicate CDR3 protein sequences are folded into a single record with the most common DNA and genes. The V and J calls shown here were made by TCRdb, not taken from the authors' results. The sample profile shows 410,000 or so distinct CDR3 sequences; under 20% of them were found once. Of the sample, around 12% is held by the ten largest clones.

The specimen was naive T cells sorted from blood. The intended sense of this specimen's cell subset or site label: cells isolated with a human naive T-cell isolation kit. The sequence links TRBV29-1 to TRBJ1-2; the D segment cannot be called with confidence. This sequence originates from a man between 50 and 59 years old in good health. The CDR3 loop reads CSVASAVANYGYTF. The nucleotide sequence reads TGCAGCGTTGCGTCGGCAGTCGCTAACTATGGCTACACCTTC.